These 21 T cell receptor beta chains were sequenced from one sample in a study of beta chain features in type 1 diabetes. General observations from the study: Shorter TCRB CDR3s, moderately but significantly so, were found in Type 1 diabetes patients in all four CD4+ subsets.

Their antigens remain unidentified. As every portion of the isolated RNA was reverse transcribed, the sequencing read expressed TCRB transcripts. Produced via immunoSEQ multiplex PCR; TCRdb's table is partial and in-frame only. The sample records approximately 150,000 clones, 10% to 15% being singletons. Sequencing was carried out using central memory CD4+ T cells from blood. These receptors were taken from a man between 18 and 29 years old with type 1 diabetes.

The chain has TRBV5-1 and TRBJ2-3; 8 bases align to TRBD2. CDR1 and CDR2 from the germline V gene are SGHRS and YFSETQ. This CDR3 has 14 residues. V gave up 2 bases and J gave up 2 bases; unmatched junction bases: 1. CDR3 nucleotides: TGCGCCAGCAGCTTCGGGGGGGCCACAGATACGCAGTATTTT. The encoded protein is CASSFGGATDTQYF.

In its sample, this clone was seen a few times. The rearrangement joins TRBV4-1 to TRBJ1-5, with a possible D match to TRBD1 (6 bases). The CDR3 runs to 15 residues. V lost 0 bases, J lost 7 bases, and 13 bases lay in between. CDR1 and CDR2 (germline): MGHRA, YSYEKL. This CDR3 reads CASSQESGGRQPQHF. CDR3 DNA sequence: TGCGCCAGCAGCCAAGAGTCGGGGGGCAGGCAGCCCCAGCATTTT.

The CDR3 here is CAWSVGAVGTGKNSRYEQYF. As DNA, the CDR3 is TGTGCCTGGAGTGTCGGGGCCGTGGGGACAGGGAAAAATTCTAGGTACGAGCAGTACTTC. This rearrangement joins TRBV30 to TRBJ2-7; 9 nucleotides align to TRBD1. The CDR3 runs 20 residues. With V trimmed by 0 bases and J by 4 bases, 22 bases remained unmatched. Germline V gene data show CDR1 as GTSNPN and CDR2 as SVGIG (reference sequence).

This rearrangement joins TRBV7-9 to TRBJ2-5, with TRBD1 matching 7 bases. TRBJ2-7 explains the end of the DNA better; the J call may be wrong. The germline CDR1 and CDR2 sequences are SEHNR and FQNEAQ (reference sequence). There are 14 residues in the CDR3. The CDR3 loop is CASSSLTGYYEQYF. The CDR3 region has the DNA TGTGCCAGCAGCTCGCTGACAGGGTACTACGAGCAGTACTTC.

V gene TRBV10-3 combines with J gene TRBJ1-5; 8 bases are a match to TRBD1. The CDR3 covers 15 residues. The junction had 2 bases not matched to a gene; V was cut back by 2 bases and J by 2 bases. Looked up from germline, CDR1 is ENHRY and CDR2 is SYGVKD. CDR3 protein: CAISEDRGGNQPQHF. DNA of the CDR3: TGTGCCATCAGTGAGGACAGGGGAGGCAATCAGCCCCAGCATTTT.

The V gene is TRBV5-1, the J gene TRBJ1-6; 9 bases align to TRBD1. The V and J ends lost 4 bases and 7 bases, in that order; junction bases with no gene match: 3. Germline loops: CDR1 SGHRS, CDR2 YFSETQ. The CDR3 sequence is 14 residues long. CDR3 region: CASSPGQGNSPLHF. The CDR3 DNA follows: TGCGCCAGCAGCCCCGGACAGGGGAATTCACCCCTCCACTTT.

This clone turned up a few times. This chain uses TRBV7-7 with TRBJ2-1; no definite D call. This CDR3 contains 13 residues. Germline-derived CDR1 and CDR2 are SSHAT and FNYEAQ (reference sequence). Trimming removed 0 bases at V and 7 bases at J, with 7 bases between. The CDR3 spells CASSLALENEQFF. CDR3 nucleotides: TGTGCCAGCAGCTTAGCGCTAGAGAATGAGCAGTTCTTC.

The V call is TRBV27, the J call TRBJ1-6; D uncertain. Germline V gene lookup returns CDR1 MNHEY and CDR2 SMNVEV (reference sequence). Trimming stripped 3 bases from V and 4 bases from J, with 10 bases between. The CDR3 covers 15 residues. In DNA form, the CDR3 reads TGTGCCAGCAGTTTTGACCGTTCATATAATTCACCCCTCCACTTT. This sequence encodes CASSFDRSYNSPLHF.

This clone was recorded once. The J gene is TRBJ2-7, the V gene TRBV6-1; unclear D gene. Trimming stripped 5 bases from V and 0 bases from J, with 8 bases between. This CDR3 has 13 amino acids. From germline, CDR1 is MNHNS and CDR2 SASEGT. This CDR3 reads CASSKYDSYEQYF. For the CDR3, the DNA is TGTGCCAGCAGTAAATACGACTCCTACGAGCAGTACTTC.

V gene TRBV14 combines with J gene TRBJ2-7; 7 bases map to TRBD1. In germline, CDR1 is SGHDN, CDR2 FVKESK. After removal of 2 bases from V and 2 bases from J, the junction contained 3 bases not matched to a gene. The CDR3 runs 14 residues. This CDR3 reads CASSQQTGAYEQYF. CDR3 DNA: TGTGCCAGCAGCCAACAAACAGGGGCCTACGAGCAGTACTTC.

This clone was recorded only once. The chain uses TRBV6-6 and TRBJ2-3; TRBD1 aligns across 7 bases. Trimming at V came to 2 bases and at J to 6 bases, leaving 2 bases not matched to a gene. Germline V gives CDR1 MNHNY, CDR2 SVGAGI (reference sequence). CDR3 length: 13 residues. CDR3 sequence reads: CASSYRGLDTQYF. The CDR3 DNA sequence: TGTGCCAGCAGTTACAGGGGGCTTGATACGCAGTATTTT.

The chain joins TRBV7-9 to TRBJ1-1; maybe TRBD1 (5 bases). The CDR3 runs to 10 residues. The germline V gene has CDR1 SEHNR and CDR2 FQNEAQ (reference sequence). Trimming left V 8 bases short and J 9 bases short, with 10 bases between. The CDR3 nucleotides are TGTGCCAGCGGGCAGGGCAAAGCTTTCTTT. Translating it yields CASGQGKAFF.

Points on this clone: A much more abundant neighbour one base away suggests this may be a read error. This chain connects TRBV11-3 to TRBJ2-1, with D unclear. This CDR3 is built from 11 residues. Trimming shortened V by 3 bases and J by 5 bases, and 2 bases separated the two germline ends. CDR1 SGHNT and CDR2 YENEEA come from the germline V gene. CDR3 region: CASSFDNEQFF. CDR3 bases: TGTGCCAGCAGCTTCGACAATGAGCAGTTCTTC. Together with reference TRBV11-3 and TRBJ2-1, the CDR3 gives the full variable domain: EAGVVQSPRYKIIEKKQPVAFWCNPISGHNTLYWYLQNLGQGPELLIRYENEEAVDDSQLPKDRFSAERLKGVDSTLKIQPAELGDSAVYLCASSFDNEQFFGPGTRLTVL.

V gene TRBV23-1 combines with J gene TRBJ1-2; D remains ambiguous. TRBV23-1 is filed as an ORF, its function uncertain. The CDR3 extends over 15 amino acids. The ends were cut back, 0 bases at V and 3 bases at J, with 11 bases in the middle. In DNA, the CDR3 is TGCGCCAGCAGTCAATCCGGCCCGTCGGACTATGGCTACACCTTC. Protein product: CASSQSGPSDYGYTF.

This clone was seen a few times. The genes are TRBV4-1 and TRBJ2-2; D is undetermined. Germline values: CDR1 MGHRA, CDR2 YSYEKL. This CDR3 has 14 amino acids. Trimming took off 4 bases at V and 4 bases at J, with 10 bases between the two ends. The DNA of the CDR3 is TGCGCCAGCAGCCCCCTCGGCATCACCGGGGAGCTGTTTTTT. This encodes CASSPLGITGELFF.

For the CDR3, the DNA is TGTGCCAGCAGCCGACAGGCGAACTATGGCTACACCTTC. Translation gives CASSRQANYGYTF. The chain is built from TRBV27 and TRBJ1-2; D may be TRBD1 (6 bases). V was shortened by 6 bases and J by 2 bases, with 10 bases between the two germline ends. Germline CDR1 reads MNHEY; CDR2 reads SMNVEV (reference sequence). The CDR3 is 13 residues long.

At least ten counts were recorded for this clone. This chain uses TRBV10-2 with TRBJ1-3; D is uncertain. Germline CDR1 is WSHSY and CDR2 is SAAADI. V shed 3 bases and J shed 10 bases, with 7 bases lying between them. CDR3 length equals 11 residues. The CDR3 DNA follows: TGCGCCAGCAGTGAAAGGACGACCATATATTTT. Translating gives CASSERTTIYF.

This clone was seen only a few times. This chain uses TRBV2 with TRBJ2-5; the match to TRBD2 covers 7 bases. Germline values: CDR1 SNHLY, CDR2 FYNNEI. This CDR3 spans 14 amino acids. V shed 7 bases and J 3 bases; nucleotides not matched to a gene: 8. In DNA form, the CDR3 reads TGTGCCAGCACGGCAGGTCGGGGGGAAGAGACCCAGTACTTC. It is translated as CASTAGRGEETQYF.

The genes are TRBV30 and TRBJ1-2; D is ambiguous. Germline-derived CDR1 and CDR2 are GTSNPN and SVGIG (reference sequence). The CDR3 has 14 residues. V was pared by 4 bases and J by 8 bases, with 20 bases between. In DNA, the CDR3 is TGTGCCTGGACCGTCCCCCCGGGGATTGGAGGCTACACCTTC. Translation: CAWTVPPGIGGYTF.

CDR3 coding DNA: TGTGCCAGCTCACCACTACAGGGGGATCAGCCCCAGCATTTT. It translates to CASSPLQGDQPQHF. The V gene is TRBV18, the J gene TRBJ1-5, with 8 nucleotides matching TRBD1. Looked up from germline, CDR1 is KGHSH and CDR2 is LQKENI. After removal of 1 base from V and 5 bases from J, the junction contained 1 base not matched to a gene. The CDR3 has 14 residues.

The V and J genes are TRBV7-9 and TRBJ2-7, with 9 bases aligning to TRBD1. Germline assignment: CDR1 SEHNR and CDR2 FQNEAQ (reference sequence). V lost 7 bases, J lost 5 bases, and 9 bases stayed unmatched. CDR3 size: 14 residues. The CDR3 is CASKTGGFMDEQYF. CDR3 nucleotide sequence: TGTGCCAGCAAAACAGGGGGCTTCATGGACGAGCAGTACTTC.